The sequence of this T cell receptor (beta chain) was determined in a study of blood T cells in healthy people across ages. Study-wide results and limits: No one knew whether donors had CMV, which possibly confounded expanded clonotype changes.

It was with a sample-barcoded 5' primer and a J-beta primer mix that a second PCR of roughly 6 to 11 cycles was run. Each cDNA molecule, via a template-switch adaptor with 12 random nucleotides, was tagged. TCRdb ran MiXCR on the 5' RACE reads and lists one entry per CDR3 protein. The sample lists 700,000 to 950,000 distinct CDR3 sequences; roughly 50% were seen once. Remarks on this clonotype: Its antigen is undetermined.

Per-sample yields of isolated PBMCs were at least 6 million. V was clipped by 2 bases and J by 5 bases, with 13 bases between them. The germline V gene has CDR1 KGHSH and CDR2 LQKENI. The CDR3 has 15 residues. This chain joins TRBV18 and TRBJ2-1, with unresolved D. The sample taken for sequencing was blood. This receptor was identified in a man aged 30 to 39 in good health. CDR3 in amino acids: CASSPVIPQDNEQFF. CDR3 coding DNA: TGTGCCAGCTCACCAGTTATCCCGCAGGACAATGAGCAGTTCTTC. Supplemented by reference TRBV18 and TRBJ2-1, the full variable domain reads NAGVMQNPRHLVRRRGQEARLRCSPMKGHSHVYWYRQLPEEGLKFMVYLQKENIIDESGMPKERFSAEFPKEGPSILRIQQVVRGDSAAYFCASSPVIPQDNEQFFGPGTRLTVL.